The 24 T cell receptor beta chains reported below all come from one sample, sequenced in a study of brain T cells in children with intractable seizures. Stated time point: blood from clinic visit 5 months post-surgery; TSC patient then seizure free. Sequencing used immunoSEQ multiplex PCR; TCRdb keeps in-frame clones, though not all of them. The sample has a few hundred thousand clones, over 90% seen once; the top ten hold under 7%. This material consisted of peripheral blood, taken more than 4 months after surgery. The receptor source for this set is a boy in the first two years of life with tuberous sclerosis and intractable seizures.

CDR3 protein: CASSFTPGQTYEQYF. In DNA form, the CDR3 reads TGTGCCAGCAGCTTTACGCCGGGACAAACCTACGAGCAGTACTTC. V gene TRBV5-6 combines with J gene TRBJ2-7; D is possibly TRBD1 (6 bases). Deletions cut 2 bases from V and 2 bases from J, with 14 bases between. From germline, CDR1 is SGHDT and CDR2 YYEEEE. The length of the CDR3 is 15 residues.

This clone turned up a few times. The rearrangement joins TRBV7-9 to TRBJ1-6; perhaps TRBD1 as D (5 bases). The CDR3 spans 17 residues. Germline CDR1 and CDR2: SEHNR and FQNEAQ (reference sequence). Trimming took 5 bases from V and 0 from J, leaving 14 bases between them. This CDR3 reads CASSPSGTGSYNSPLHF. In DNA, the CDR3 is TGTGCCAGCAGCCCTAGCGGGACGGGCTCCTATAATTCACCCCTCCACTTT.

The genes are TRBV7-9 and TRBJ1-4, with TRBD1 as a possible D gene (5 bases). This CDR3 has 17 amino acids. Per germline, CDR1 SEHNR and CDR2 FQNEAQ (reference sequence). Trimming shortened V by 6 bases and J by 0 bases, and 17 bases separated the two germline ends. CDR3: CASSKGRAVATNEKLFF. DNA of the CDR3: TGTGCCAGCAGTAAGGGACGGGCCGTTGCAACTAATGAAAAACTGTTTTTT.

J is TRBJ2-3 and V is TRBV5-1; D gene ambiguous. Per germline, CDR1 SGHRS and CDR2 YFSETQ. This CDR3 has 13 residues. Trimming cost V 9 bases and J 6 bases, with 17 bases left between them. CDR3 in DNA: TGCGCCACCTCTCCCAGTGGAGCCGATACGCAGTATTTT. Residues: CATSPSGADTQYF.

This chain connects TRBV18 to TRBJ1-1; no reliable D call. The V and J ends lost 6 bases and 6 bases respectively, with 11 bases between them. This CDR3 has 12 residues. The germline V gene encodes CDR1 KGHSH and CDR2 LQKENI. This CDR3 is CASSPGRAEAFF. The CDR3 DNA is TGTGCCAGCTCCCCCGGGCGGGCTGAAGCTTTCTTT.

This chain joins TRBV27 and TRBJ1-6; no definite D call. The CDR3 has 13 residues. The V and J ends lost 4 bases and 3 bases respectively, with 4 bases between them. Germline CDR1 is MNHEY and CDR2 is SMNVEV (reference sequence). CDR3 in amino acids: CASSSVYNSPLHF. CDR3 bases: TGTGCCAGCAGTTCCGTCTATAATTCACCCCTCCACTTT.

The rearrangement joins TRBV19 to TRBJ2-7; 7 positions match TRBD2. Per the germline V gene, CDR1 is LNHDA and CDR2 is SQIVND (reference sequence). V dropped 5 bases and J dropped 7; count of bases not matched to a gene: 8. This CDR3 has 13 residues. This CDR3 reads CASSAGEAKEQYF. The CDR3 region has the DNA TGTGCCAGTAGTGCGGGGGAGGCCAAGGAGCAGTACTTC.

J is TRBJ1-4 and V is TRBV3-1 (or the pseudogene TRBV3-2), with D hard to call. With 1 base removed from V and 7 bases from J, the gap between germline ends came to 16 bases. This CDR3 has 16 residues. Germline CDR1 LGHDT, CDR2 YNNKEL (reference sequence). As DNA, the CDR3 is TGTGCCAGCAGCCAAGGTCGGGTCAATCGGGGTGAAAAACTGTTTTTT. It translates to CASSQGRVNRGEKLFF.

The chain is built from TRBV6-2 or TRBV6-3 and TRBJ2-7; D remains unclear. Germline values: CDR1 MNHEY, CDR2 SVGEGT. The CDR3 covers 13 residues. V lost 0 bases and J lost 6, with 9 bases in between. As DNA, the CDR3 is TGTGCCAGCAGTTACTCGAAGGTTTCCGAGCAGTACTTC. Residues: CASSYSKVSEQYF.

This rearrangement joins TRBV19 to TRBJ1-2; D perhaps matches TRBD1 (5 bases). V was trimmed by 3 bases and J by 9 bases, leaving 11 bases between them. CDR1 LNHDA and CDR2 SQIVND come from the germline V gene (reference sequence). The CDR3 has 12 residues. Written as DNA, the CDR3 is TGTGCCAGTAGTATCCCGCAGGGCCGCTACACCTTC. This translates into CASSIPQGRYTF. Variable domain in full (rest from reference TRBV19 and TRBJ1-2): DGGITQSPKYLFRKEGQNVTLSCEQNLNHDAMYWYRQDPGQGLRLIYYSQIVNDFQKGDIAEGYSVSREKKESFPLTVTSAQKNPTAFYLCASSIPQGRYTFGSGTRLTVV.

This chain connects TRBV5-1 to TRBJ1-2; 11 bases line up with TRBD1. The germline gives CDR1 SGHRS, CDR2 YFSETQ. The CDR3 contains 14 residues. The ends lost 5 bases at V and 4 bases at J; junction bases unmatched: 4. The CDR3 reads CASRGTGGAYGYTF. The CDR3 nucleotides are TGCGCCAGCAGGGGGACAGGGGGAGCCTATGGCTACACCTTC.

The CDR3 spells CASSFNPGVGAGELFF. For the CDR3, the DNA is TGTGCCAGCAGCTTTAATCCAGGGGTTGGGGCCGGGGAGCTGTTTTTT. The V and J genes are TRBV7-6 and TRBJ2-2; a weak D match, TRBD1 (6 bases). CDR1 is SGHVS and CDR2 is FNYEAQ in the germline V gene. This CDR3 contains 16 residues. V gave up 3 bases and J gave up 6 bases, with 17 bases separating them.

The chain is built from TRBV12-5 and TRBJ1-1; D is possibly TRBD1 (6 bases). CDR1 is LGHNT and CDR2 is FRNRAP in the germline V gene. V lost 4 bases, J lost 6 bases, and 24 bases lay in between. The CDR3 totals 17 residues. CDR3 amino acids: CASGSPNNHRDNSEAFF. The DNA for the CDR3 is TGTGCTAGTGGTTCACCAAACAACCACCGGGACAACTCTGAAGCTTTCTTT.

V and J are TRBV27 and TRBJ1-6, with 8 bases matching TRBD1. Per germline, CDR1 MNHEY and CDR2 SMNVEV (reference sequence). The J segment lost 12 bases and the V segment lost 6 bases, leaving 10 bases of the junction unmatched. This CDR3 is 14 amino acids long. CDR3 protein: CASSRPSGGLPLHF. CDR3 DNA: TGTGCCAGCAGCCGACCATCAGGGGGCTTACCCCTCCACTTT.

The chain uses TRBV19 and TRBJ1-5; TRBD1 matches 7 bases. Per germline, CDR1 LNHDA and CDR2 SQIVND (reference sequence). The CDR3 loop spans 16 amino acids. V dropped 5 bases and J dropped 3; count of bases not matched to a gene: 10. CDR3 bases: TGTGCCAGTAGTCTGACAGGGCGGGGTTACAATCAGCCCCAGCATTTT. As protein: CASSLTGRGYNQPQHF.

This clone was counted once. The chain links TRBV5-1 to TRBJ1-2; a possible D gene is TRBD1 (6 bases). Deletions cut 2 bases from V and 0 bases from J, with 17 bases between. This CDR3 has 17 amino acids. The V gene's germline CDR1 is SGHRS and CDR2 YFSETQ. CDR3 bases: TGCGCCAGCAGCTTTAGCTCGGACAGTCCATCTAACTATGGCTACACCTTC. Translating it yields CASSFSSDSPSNYGYTF.

This sequence joins TRBV7-9 and TRBJ1-2; D uncertain. V shed 2 bases and J shed 7 bases, with 5 bases lying between them. Germline V gene lookup returns CDR1 SEHNR and CDR2 FQNEAQ (reference sequence). The CDR3 has 11 residues. The CDR3 protein is CASSLSGGYTF. DNA of the CDR3: TGTGCCAGCAGCTTATCCGGTGGCTACACCTTC.

J is TRBJ2-1 and V is TRBV9; possible D gene TRBD1, 6 bases. V was pared by 4 bases and J by 5 bases, with 10 bases between. Germline assignment: CDR1 SGDLS and CDR2 YYNGEE. The CDR3 has 13 residues. The CDR3 DNA reads TGTGCCAGCAGCATCAACAGGGACAATGAGCAGTTCTTC. Translating it yields CASSINRDNEQFF.

This clone was counted only a few times. The rearrangement uses TRBV3-1 (or the pseudogene TRBV3-2) and TRBJ2-7, with 8 nucleotides matching TRBD2. Germline CDR1 and CDR2: LGHDT and YNNKEL (reference sequence). Trimming cost V 5 bases and J 6 bases; bases outside gene matches: 6. The CDR3 totals 13 residues. The CDR3 sequence is CASSTSGRGEQYF. The CDR3 DNA reads TGTGCCAGCAGCACCAGCGGGAGAGGCGAGCAGTACTTC.

In its sample, this clone was seen once. The chain links TRBV5-6 to TRBJ1-6; D not resolved. Germline assignment: CDR1 SGHDT and CDR2 YYEEEE. This CDR3 has 17 residues. Trimming removed 6 bases from V and 0 bases from J, with 16 bases in between. The DNA of the CDR3 is TGTGCCAGCAACACGGCGGGGAGACACTCCTATAATTCACCCCTCCACTTT. Translation gives CASNTAGRHSYNSPLHF.

The genes are TRBV7-9 and TRBJ2-3; TRBD2 aligns across 9 bases. The CDR3 runs 17 residues. Trimming cost V 4 bases and J 6 bases; bases outside gene matches: 14. Germline lookup yields CDR1 SEHNR and CDR2 FQNEAQ (reference sequence). This CDR3 is CASSSLRLAETSDTQYF. The CDR3 region has the DNA TGTGCCAGCAGCTCTCTCCGACTAGCGGAGACCTCCGATACGCAGTATTTT.

This clone was detected only once. The chain carries TRBV15 and TRBJ1-4, with D hard to call. The CDR3 length is 15 residues. V was shortened by 1 base and J by 0 bases, with 6 bases between the two germline ends. CDR1 and CDR2 from the germline V gene are LNHNV and YYDKDF (reference sequence). The CDR3 bases are TGTGCCACCAGCAGAGCAGAGGCAACTAATGAAAAACTGTTTTTT. Translation: CATSRAEATNEKLFF.

The CDR3 DNA reads TGTGCCACCTCGGGGCCCCGGGAGTACAATGAGCAGTTCTTC. It yields the protein CATSGPREYNEQFF. This chain joins TRBV24-1 and TRBJ2-1; D perhaps matches TRBD2 (6 bases). The ends were cut back, 9 bases at V and 4 bases at J, with 15 bases in the middle. Germline CDR1 and CDR2: KGHDR and SFDVKD. The CDR3 sequence is 14 residues long.

Only one count was recorded for this clone. The CDR3 is CASSLEGNYGYTF. In DNA, the CDR3 is TGCGCCAGCAGCTTGGAAGGGAACTATGGCTACACCTTC. The V gene is TRBV5-1, the J gene TRBJ1-2; D remains unclear. The V gene lost 0 bases and the J gene lost 2 bases, with 5 bases spanning the gap. The V gene's germline CDR1 is SGHRS and CDR2 YFSETQ. This CDR3 region has 13 residues.